A selection of T cell receptor beta chains follows, all from one sample in a study of blood T cell repertoires in COVID-19. TCRdb keeps only in-frame clones here, not all; method: immunoSEQ multiplex PCR. This sample carries over 200,000 clones, about 87% of them seen once, and the ten largest clones take 10%. The sequenced sample consisted of PBMCs or T cells enriched from blood (not recorded which). The receptors were gathered from a man aged 18-30 years with acute COVID-19. CDR3s include the opening cysteine and the closing phenylalanine or tryptophan. D genes are given only for firm matches. Where a row states a size, it is once, few, many or the class of an expanded clone; other rows omit it.

clone_size	v_call	j_call	d_call	cdr3_aa	cdr3_nt
NA	TRBV4-2	TRBJ2-5	TRBD2	CASSQERGGRWQETQYF	TGTGCCAGCAGCCAAGAACGGGGCGGGAGGTGGCAAGAGACCCAGTACTTC
once	TRBV11-2	TRBJ2-1	NA	CASSFGDSYNEQFF	TGTGCCAGCAGCTTCGGGGACTCCTACAATGAGCAGTTCTTC
once	TRBV7-8	TRBJ2-7	TRBD1	CASSHELPGQGREEQYF	TGTGCCAGCAGCCATGAACTTCCCGGACAGGGCCGAGAGGAGCAGTACTTC
NA	TRBV2	TRBJ1-2	TRBD1	CASSDDRGEVGYTF	TGTGCCAGCAGCGATGACAGGGGTGAGGTTGGCTACACCTTC
NA	TRBV7-2	TRBJ2-3	TRBD1	CASSHRQGTDTQYF	TGTGCCAGCAGCCATAGACAGGGGACAGATACGCAGTATTTT
NA	TRBV2	TRBJ1-6	TRBD1	CASSELGQGKDPLHF	TGTGCCAGCAGTGAACTCGGACAGGGGAAGGACCCCCTCCACTTT
NA	TRBV15	TRBJ1-4	NA	CATSRDPWGEGSEKLFF	TGTGCCACCAGCAGAGATCCGTGGGGGGAAGGAAGCGAAAAACTGTTTTTT
NA	TRBV5-1	TRBJ2-7	TRBD1	CASSEGATVGLEQYF	TGCGCCAGCAGCGAGGGGGCCACGGTAGGCCTCGAGCAGTACTTC
once	TRBV15	TRBJ1-2	TRBD1	CATSRRQGATDGYTF	TGTGCCACCAGCAGACGACAGGGGGCGACGGATGGCTACACCTTC
once	TRBV19	TRBJ1-1	NA	CASSSNAPLMNTEAFF	TGTGCCAGTAGTTCCAACGCTCCACTCATGAACACTGAAGCTTTCTTT
NA	TRBV30	TRBJ1-5	TRBD1	CAWSARGQGAGQPQHF	TGTGCCTGGTCTGCGAGGGGACAGGGGGCTGGTCAGCCCCAGCATTTT
NA	TRBV11-3	TRBJ1-1	TRBD1	CATAGGRDTEAFF	TGTGCCACCGCAGGGGGCCGGGACACTGAAGCTTTCTTT
NA	TRBV30	TRBJ2-7	TRBD2	CAWSRGSGTTYEQYF	TGTGCCTGGAGTAGGGGTAGCGGGACAACCTACGAGCAGTACTTC
NA	TRBV19	TRBJ2-1	NA	CASSLFRPSQSYNEQFF	TGTGCCAGTAGCCTCTTCAGGCCCTCACAGTCCTACAATGAGCAGTTCTTC
NA	TRBV4-2	TRBJ2-1	NA	CASSQVGPGANEQFF	TGTGCCAGCAGCCAAGTTGGCCCAGGCGCGAATGAGCAGTTCTTC
NA	TRBV5-1	TRBJ2-2	TRBD1	CASSPGTGEDTGELFF	TGCGCCAGCAGCCCGGGGACAGGGGAGGACACCGGGGAGCTGTTTTTT
NA	TRBV11-2	TRBJ2-3	NA	CASSLSLLPGDTQYF	TGTGCCAGCAGCTTATCCTTACTTCCAGGAGATACGCAGTATTTT
NA	TRBV2	TRBJ1-1	NA	CASSEQGGDTEAFF	TGTGCCAGCAGTGAACAGGGAGGGGACACTGAAGCTTTCTTT
NA	TRBV10-3	TRBJ2-5	NA	CAISSGFQEETQYF	TGTGCCATCTCCTCGGGATTTCAGGAGGAGACCCAGTACTTC
NA	TRBV18	TRBJ1-5	NA	CASSPPTRRDREGNQPQHF	TGTGCCAGCTCACCACCGACCCGTCGGGACCGGGAGGGCAATCAGCCCCAGCATTTT
NA	TRBV5-1	TRBJ1-5	TRBD1	CASSLATGTPHSNQPQHF	TGCGCCAGCAGCTTGGCGACAGGGACCCCTCATAGCAATCAGCCCCAGCATTTT
once	TRBV30	TRBJ2-1	NA	CAWSVLAVNEQFF	TGTGCCTGGAGTGTACTAGCAGTTAATGAGCAGTTCTTC
NA	TRBV29-1	TRBJ2-1	TRBD2	CSVETAWGLAGGSSSYNEQFF	TGCAGCGTTGAGACAGCCTGGGGACTAGCGGGAGGATCTAGTTCCTACAATGAGCAGTTCTTC
NA	TRBV12-3/TRBV12-4	TRBJ2-2	NA	CASSFIGGELFF	TGTGCCAGCAGTTTCATCGGTGGGGAGCTGTTTTTT
NA	TRBV28	TRBJ2-7	TRBD2	CASSLWAGGHYEQYF	TGTGCCAGCAGTTTATGGGCGGGAGGACACTACGAGCAGTACTTC
NA	TRBV11-2	TRBJ2-7	TRBD2	CASSLVNSGSYEQYF	TGTGCCAGCAGCTTAGTTAATAGCGGGAGCTACGAGCAGTACTTC
few	TRBV24-1	TRBJ2-2	NA	CATSSGGKVTGELFF	TGTGCCACTAGTAGTGGCGGGAAGGTCACCGGGGAGCTGTTTTTT
few	TRBV7-9	TRBJ2-3	TRBD1	CASSRGQGADTQYF	TGTGCCAGCAGCAGGGGACAGGGGGCCGATACGCAGTATTTT
NA	TRBV19	TRBJ2-7	TRBD2	CASSGRLADEQYF	TGTGCCAGTAGTGGGAGACTAGCGGACGAGCAGTACTTC
medium-sized	TRBV4-1	TRBJ1-1	NA	CASSQATGYTEAFF	TGCGCCAGCAGCCAGGCAACAGGGTACACTGAAGCTTTCTTT
NA	TRBV5-1	TRBJ1-2	NA	CASSLVTDNYGYTF	TGCGCCAGCAGCTTGGTTACAGATAACTATGGCTACACCTTC
NA	TRBV7-2	TRBJ2-5	NA	CASSFGETRRETQYF	TGTGCCAGCAGCTTCGGTGAGACTAGAAGAGAGACCCAGTACTTC
NA	TRBV5-1	TRBJ2-5	TRBD1	CASSLKTGDMGETQYF	TGCGCCAGCAGCTTGAAAACAGGGGATATGGGAGAGACCCAGTACTTC
NA	TRBV7-9	TRBJ1-1	NA	CASSLTGKNTEAFF	TGTGCCAGCAGCTTAACAGGGAAGAACACTGAAGCTTTCTTT
NA	TRBV7-8	TRBJ1-2	NA	CASSLARQDYGYTF	TGTGCCAGCAGCTTAGCGCGACAGGACTATGGCTACACCTTC
NA	TRBV27	TRBJ2-4	NA	CATLSVSSPNIQYF	TGTGCCACGCTGTCGGTTTCCTCCCCAAACATTCAGTACTTC
NA	TRBV7-9	TRBJ2-1	TRBD2	CASSFTTSTSGRNEQFF	TGTGCCAGCAGCTTTACGACTTCTACTAGCGGGAGGAATGAGCAGTTCTTC
NA	TRBV18	TRBJ2-7	TRBD1	CASSPPSGQGWEQYF	TGTGCCAGCTCACCACCGTCGGGACAGGGATGGGAGCAGTACTTC
many	TRBV6-5	TRBJ1-5	NA	CASSYSSRANQPQHF	TGTGCCAGCAGTTACTCGAGCAGGGCCAATCAGCCCCAGCATTTT
NA	TRBV7-2	TRBJ1-6	NA	CASSLLGQQSSYNSPLHF	TGTGCCAGCAGCTTATTGGGGCAGCAGAGCTCCTATAATTCACCCCTCCACTTT
NA	TRBV19	TRBJ2-7	TRBD2	CASSRSGTTTYEQYF	TGTGCCAGTAGCCGTTCCGGGACTACCACCTACGAGCAGTACTTC
NA	TRBV3-1/TRBV3-2	TRBJ2-5	TRBD1	CASSPTGVATQYF	TGTGCCAGCAGCCCGACAGGGGTCGCGACCCAGTACTTC
NA	TRBV28	TRBJ2-7	NA	CASSTPGGNYEQYF	TGTGCCAGCAGTACTCCCGGGGGAAACTACGAGCAGTACTTC
NA	TRBV28	TRBJ1-1	TRBD1	CASSPGTENTEAFF	TGTGCCAGCAGTCCTGGGACAGAGAACACTGAAGCTTTCTTT
NA	TRBV3-1/TRBV3-2	TRBJ2-2	TRBD2	CASSLYRTSGRPPQNTGELFF	TGTGCCAGCAGCCTTTATCGGACTAGCGGGAGGCCACCCCAGAACACCGGGGAGCTGTTTTTT